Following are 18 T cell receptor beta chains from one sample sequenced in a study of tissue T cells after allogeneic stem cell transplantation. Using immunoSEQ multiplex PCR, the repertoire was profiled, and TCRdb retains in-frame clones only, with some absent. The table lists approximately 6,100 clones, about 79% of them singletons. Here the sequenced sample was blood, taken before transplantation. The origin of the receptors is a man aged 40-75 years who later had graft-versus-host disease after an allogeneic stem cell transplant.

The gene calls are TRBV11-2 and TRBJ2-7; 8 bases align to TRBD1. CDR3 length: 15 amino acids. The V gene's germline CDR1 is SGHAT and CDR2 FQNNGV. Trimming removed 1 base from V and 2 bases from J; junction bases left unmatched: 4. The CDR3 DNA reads TGTGCCAGCAGCTTAGTTTTGGACAGGGCCTACGAGCAGTACTTC. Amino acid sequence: CASSLVLDRAYEQYF.

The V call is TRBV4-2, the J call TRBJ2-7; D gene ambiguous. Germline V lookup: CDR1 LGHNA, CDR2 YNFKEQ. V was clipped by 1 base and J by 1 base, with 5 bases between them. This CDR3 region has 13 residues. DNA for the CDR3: TGTGCCAGCAGCCAAGCAAGATCCTACGAGCAGTACTTC. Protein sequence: CASSQARSYEQYF.

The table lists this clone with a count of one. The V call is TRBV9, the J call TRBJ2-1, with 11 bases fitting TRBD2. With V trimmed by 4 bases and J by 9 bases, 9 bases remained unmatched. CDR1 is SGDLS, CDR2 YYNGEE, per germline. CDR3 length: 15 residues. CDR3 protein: CASSTPTSGEIEQFF. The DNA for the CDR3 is TGTGCCAGCAGCACCCCGACTAGCGGGGAGATTGAGCAGTTCTTC.

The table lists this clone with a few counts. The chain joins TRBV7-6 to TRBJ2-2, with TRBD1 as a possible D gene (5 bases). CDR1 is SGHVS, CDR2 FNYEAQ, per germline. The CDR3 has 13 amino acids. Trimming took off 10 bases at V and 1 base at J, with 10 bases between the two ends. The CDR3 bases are TGTGCCACCACAGACAGGAACACCGGGGAGCTGTTTTTT. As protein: CATTDRNTGELFF.

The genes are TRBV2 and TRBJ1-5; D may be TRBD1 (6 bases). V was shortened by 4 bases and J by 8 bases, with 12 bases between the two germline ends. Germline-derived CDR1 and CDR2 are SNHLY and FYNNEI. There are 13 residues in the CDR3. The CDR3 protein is CASSVQGVEPQHF. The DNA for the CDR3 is TGTGCCAGCAGTGTACAGGGTGTGGAGCCCCAGCATTTT.

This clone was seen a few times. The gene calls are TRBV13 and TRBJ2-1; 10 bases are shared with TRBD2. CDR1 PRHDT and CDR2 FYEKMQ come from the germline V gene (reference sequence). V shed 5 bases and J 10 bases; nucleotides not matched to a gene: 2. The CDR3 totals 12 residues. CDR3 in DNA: TGTGCCAGCAGCATTAGCGGGGGGGAGCAGTTCTTC. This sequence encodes CASSISGGEQFF.

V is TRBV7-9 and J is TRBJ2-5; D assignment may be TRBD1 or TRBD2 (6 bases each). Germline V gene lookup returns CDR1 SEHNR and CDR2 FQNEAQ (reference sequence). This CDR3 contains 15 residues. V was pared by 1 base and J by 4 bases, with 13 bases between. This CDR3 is CASSLGQEGSETQYF. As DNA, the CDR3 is TGTGCCAGCAGCTTAGGACAGGAGGGGTCAGAGACCCAGTACTTC.

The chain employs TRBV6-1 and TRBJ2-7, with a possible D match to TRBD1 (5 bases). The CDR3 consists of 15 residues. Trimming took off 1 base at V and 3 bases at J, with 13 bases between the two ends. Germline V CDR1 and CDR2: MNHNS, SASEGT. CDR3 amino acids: CASSEDEYRGYEQYF. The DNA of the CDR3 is TGTGCCAGCAGTGAAGATGAGTATAGGGGCTACGAGCAGTACTTC.

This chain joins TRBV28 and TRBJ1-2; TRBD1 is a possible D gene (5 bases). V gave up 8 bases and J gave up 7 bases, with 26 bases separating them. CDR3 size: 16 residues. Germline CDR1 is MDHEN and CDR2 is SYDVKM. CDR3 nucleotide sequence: TGTGCCAGCCAGGGTGTCACTGCCCTTACAAGCCCTGGCTACACCTTC. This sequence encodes CASQGVTALTSPGYTF.

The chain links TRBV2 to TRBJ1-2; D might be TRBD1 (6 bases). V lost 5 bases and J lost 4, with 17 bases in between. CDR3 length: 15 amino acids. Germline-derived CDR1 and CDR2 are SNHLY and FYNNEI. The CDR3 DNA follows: TGTGCCAGCAGTTTACAGGGAAGTATGGGCTATGGCTACACCTTC. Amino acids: CASSLQGSMGYGYTF.

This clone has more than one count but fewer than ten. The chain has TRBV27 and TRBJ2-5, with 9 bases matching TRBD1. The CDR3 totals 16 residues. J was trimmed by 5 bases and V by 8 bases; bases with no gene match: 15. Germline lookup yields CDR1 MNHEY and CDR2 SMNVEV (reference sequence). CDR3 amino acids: CASGPGTGLLRETQYF. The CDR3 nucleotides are TGTGCCAGCGGACCAGGGACAGGGCTCTTGCGGGAGACCCAGTACTTC.

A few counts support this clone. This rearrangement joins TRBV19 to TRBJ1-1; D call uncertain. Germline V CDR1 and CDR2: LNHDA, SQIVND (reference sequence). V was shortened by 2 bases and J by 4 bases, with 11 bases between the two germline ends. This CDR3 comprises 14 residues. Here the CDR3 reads CASSIQGRGTEAFF. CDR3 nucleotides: TGTGCCAGTAGTATACAAGGGCGCGGCACTGAAGCTTTCTTT.

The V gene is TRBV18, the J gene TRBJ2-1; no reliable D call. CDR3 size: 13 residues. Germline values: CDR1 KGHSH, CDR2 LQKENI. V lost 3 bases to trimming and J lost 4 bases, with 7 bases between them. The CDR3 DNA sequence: TGTGCCAGCTCACCTCGGGTATACAATGAGCAGTTCTTC. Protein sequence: CASSPRVYNEQFF.

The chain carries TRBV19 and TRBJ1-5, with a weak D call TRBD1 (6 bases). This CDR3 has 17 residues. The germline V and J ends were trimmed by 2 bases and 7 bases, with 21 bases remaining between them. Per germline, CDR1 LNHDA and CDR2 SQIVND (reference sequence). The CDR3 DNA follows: TGTGCCAGTAGTATAAGGGGGAGAGGGAGGCAGAGACAGCCCCAGCATTTT. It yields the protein CASSIRGRGRQRQPQHF. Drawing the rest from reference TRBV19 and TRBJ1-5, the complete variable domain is DGGITQSPKYLFRKEGQNVTLSCEQNLNHDAMYWYRQDPGQGLRLIYYSQIVNDFQKGDIAEGYSVSREKKESFPLTVTSAQKNPTAFYLCASSIRGRGRQRQPQHFGDGTRLSIL.

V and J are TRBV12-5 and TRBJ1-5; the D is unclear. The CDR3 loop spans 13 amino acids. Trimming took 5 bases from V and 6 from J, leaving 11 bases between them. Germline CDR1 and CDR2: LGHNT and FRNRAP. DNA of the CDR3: TGTGCTAGTGGTAAAAACCGGGGTCAGCCCCAGCATTTT. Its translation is CASGKNRGQPQHF.

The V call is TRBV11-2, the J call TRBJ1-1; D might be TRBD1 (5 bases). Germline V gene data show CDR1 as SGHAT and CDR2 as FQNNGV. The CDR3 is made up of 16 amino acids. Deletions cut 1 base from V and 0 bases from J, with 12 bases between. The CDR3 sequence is CASSLVGAGMNTEAFF. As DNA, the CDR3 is TGTGCCAGCAGCTTAGTGGGAGCAGGGATGAACACTGAAGCTTTCTTT.

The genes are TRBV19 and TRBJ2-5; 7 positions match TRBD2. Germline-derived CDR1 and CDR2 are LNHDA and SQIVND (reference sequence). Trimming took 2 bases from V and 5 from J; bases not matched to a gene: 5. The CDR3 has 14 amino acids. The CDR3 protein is CASSIKAGAETQYF. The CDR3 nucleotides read TGTGCCAGTAGTATAAAGGCGGGAGCTGAGACCCAGTACTTC.

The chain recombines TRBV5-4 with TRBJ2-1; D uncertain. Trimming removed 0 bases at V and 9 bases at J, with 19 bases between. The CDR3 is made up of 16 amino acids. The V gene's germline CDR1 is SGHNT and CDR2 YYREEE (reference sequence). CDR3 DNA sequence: TGTGCCAGCAGCTTGGGTGGCAGCTCCCAAAGAGGTGAGCAGTTCTTC. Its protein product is CASSLGGSSQRGEQFF.